The subject of this entry is one TCR beta chain. The antigen is undetermined. TCRdb independently ran MiXCR on the reads; one entry per CDR3 protein. The sample has tens of thousands of distinct CDR3 sequences; roughly a quarter are singletons. CDR1 and CDR2 from the germline V gene are MDHEN and SYDVKM. The CDR3 has 14 amino acids. With 7 bases clipped from V and 0 bases from J, the junction kept 3 bases outside the gene matches. The sample belongs to a study of T cell repertoires in cytomegalovirus infection. Study-level information: Epitope selection comprised recently identified HLA-C-restricted CMV epitopes and well-studied HLA-B-restricted CMV epitopes. In public TCR beta signatures, there were indications of both CMV infection and matching HLA type. Study-wide results and limits: Carriers of CMV and the relevant HLA type were discriminated by public TCR beta frequency. HLA-C-restricted CMV-specific TCR beta clonotypes were dominant in the ex vivo response.

The chain combines TRBV28 with TRBJ2-1, with TRBD2 matching over 7 bases. This sample comprised CD8+ T cells from cultured PBMCs, obtained from culture after CMV antigen stimulation. This TCR was recovered from a human donor in good health (CMV status not recorded). Some clones in this sample may be carry-over from other donors' samples. The CDR3 spells CASKRDSSYNEQFF. The CDR3, as DNA: TGTGCCAGCAAGCGGGACTCCTCCTACAATGAGCAGTTCTTC.